What follows describes a single T cell receptor (beta chain). The antigen remains unidentified. The CDR3 length is 13 residues. Germline V gene lookup returns CDR1 WSHSY and CDR2 SAAADI. After removal of 8 bases from V and 6 bases from J, the junction contained 5 bases not matched to a gene. This sample is drawn from a study of regulatory T cells in long-lasting Graves disease. Study-level findings and limits: Persistent disease samples used TRBV28, TRBJ1-2 and TRBJ2-5 preferentially.

Described time point: newly diagnosed GD, antithyroid drugs for less than 3 months. From RNA extracted from PBMCs, the TCR library was made. Patient provenance is recorded as an endocrinology department in Xi'an, China. EDTA tubes held 7 to 9 milliliters of peripheral blood from each patient. The TCR beta library used iRepertoire HTBI primers with Arm-PCR amplification of CDR3. TCRdb re-analysed the multiplex PCR reads in MiXCR, keeping a single row per CDR3 protein. Of 400,000 to 550,000 distinct CDR3 sequences detected, approximately 16% appear once; the ten largest clones hold 23%. The sample was also linked to a second study, of T cells in Graves' hyperthyroidism and ophthalmopathy. From that paper: During a first-round RT-PCR of the TCR CDR3, the HTBI primer set was used.

The chain carries TRBV10-2 and TRBJ2-1, with 9 bases matching TRBD2. Source: peripheral blood mononuclear cells (PBMCs), taken at new diagnosis, from a patient treated with antithyroid drugs. The receptor was isolated from a woman between 18 and 29 years old with Graves disease. The CDR3 DNA sequence: TGCGCCAGCCTTGAGCGGGAGGTCAATGAGCAGTTCTTC. It encodes CASLEREVNEQFF.